This T cell receptor (beta chain) comes out of a study of human T cells and chemical hapten exposure. Study context: It was small differences in pooled library volume that mainly caused per-sample TCR yields to vary.

Indicated time point: patch test 1, 2 weeks after DPC sensitization. Treatment specified: therapeutic diphenylcyclopropenone sensitization with weekly scalp DPC. In this sample, this clonotype turned up many times. Each CDR3 protein gets one entry after TCRdb re-called the RACE reads with MiXCR. The sample lists 74,000 or so distinct CDR3 sequences, 12% occurring once. This TCR came from a woman aged 60-70 years with alopecia areata. Some clones in this sample may be carry-over from other donors' samples. Specimen: whole blood, collected in connection with sensitization to the hapten diphenylcyclopropenone (DPC).

CDR3 sequence (DNA): TGTGCCAGCAGTTCCGTTACCCAGACAGGCGGTTCCCGTACGGCTAACTATGGCTACACCTTC. Amino acids: CASSSVTQTGGSRTANYGYTF. The chain is built from TRBV6-8 and TRBJ1-2; D might be TRBD1 (6 bases). The V end lost 4 bases, the J end lost 0 bases, and 30 bases lay between the germline ends. Germline loops: CDR1 MNHGY, CDR2 SAAAGT. CDR3 length: 21 residues.